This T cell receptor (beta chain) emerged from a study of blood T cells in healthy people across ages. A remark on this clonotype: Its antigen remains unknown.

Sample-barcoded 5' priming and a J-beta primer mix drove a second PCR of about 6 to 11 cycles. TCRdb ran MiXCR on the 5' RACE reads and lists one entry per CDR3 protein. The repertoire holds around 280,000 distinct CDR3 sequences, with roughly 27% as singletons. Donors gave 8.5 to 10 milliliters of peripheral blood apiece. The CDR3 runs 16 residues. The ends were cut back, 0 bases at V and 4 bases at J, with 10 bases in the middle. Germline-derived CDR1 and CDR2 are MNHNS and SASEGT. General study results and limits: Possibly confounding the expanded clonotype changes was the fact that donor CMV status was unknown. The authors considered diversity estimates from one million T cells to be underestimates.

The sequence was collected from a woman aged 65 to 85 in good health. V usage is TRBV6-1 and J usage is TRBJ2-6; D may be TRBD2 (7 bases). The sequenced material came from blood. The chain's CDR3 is CASSEAGGRGANVLTF. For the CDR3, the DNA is TGTGCCAGCAGTGAAGCGGGGGGGCGAGGGGCCAACGTCCTGACTTTC.